Listed here are 30 T cell receptor beta chains from one sample, sequenced in a study of blood T cells in healthy people across ages. The second PCR ran about 6 to 11 cycles with a sample-barcoded 5' primer and J-beta primers. In TCRdb, the 5' RACE reads were re-called with MiXCR into one record per CDR3 protein. The sample consists of 900,000 to 950,000 distinct CDR3 sequences, about 28% of them appearing once. This sample also belongs to another study, concerning T cells of mothers and their children.

What was sequenced was blood. The receptors come from a woman in her thirties or forties in good health.

This clonotype has only a few counts. V gene TRBV18 combines with J gene TRBJ1-2; the match to TRBD1 covers 10 bases. Trimming took 5 bases from V and 8 from J; bases not matched to a gene: 14. Looked up from germline, CDR1 is KGHSH and CDR2 is LQKENI. This CDR3 is built from 16 residues. The DNA for the CDR3 is TGTGCCAGCTCAACGGGACAGGGGAGAACCATCATAGGCTACACCTTC. This encodes CASSTGQGRTIIGYTF.

This clonotype was detected only a few times. For the CDR3, the DNA is TGTGCCAGCAGCCAGGGAGGATGGGAAGAGCAGTACTTC. Translated: CASSQGGWEEQYF. This rearrangement joins TRBV3-1 to TRBJ2-5; perhaps TRBD2 as D (6 bases). Trimming took off 3 bases at V and 11 bases at J, with 16 bases between the two ends. Germline V lookup: CDR1 LGHDT, CDR2 YNNKEL (reference sequence). This CDR3 has 13 residues.

The sample holds a few counts of this clonotype. The rearrangement uses TRBV9 and TRBJ1-1; a possible D gene is TRBD1 (6 bases). V was shortened by 3 bases and J by 1 base, with 13 bases between the two germline ends. Per germline, CDR1 SGDLS and CDR2 YYNGEE. CDR3 length equals 15 residues. DNA of the CDR3: TGTGCCAGCAGCGCAAGACAGGTTTCGAACACTGAAGCTTTCTTT. Translation gives CASSARQVSNTEAFF. Together with reference TRBV9 and TRBJ1-1, the CDR3 gives the full variable domain: DSGVTQTPKHLITATGQRVTLRCSPRSGDLSVYWYQQSLDQGLQFLIQYYNGEERAKGNILERFSAQQFPDLHSELNLSSLELGDSALYFCASSARQVSNTEAFFGQGTRLTVV.

This chain joins TRBV2 and TRBJ2-2, with D maybe TRBD1 (6 bases). The V gene's germline CDR1 is SNHLY and CDR2 FYNNEI. Trimming took 10 bases from V and 3 from J, leaving 9 bases between them. The CDR3 has 12 residues. CDR3 coding DNA: TGTGCCACCGCAGGGGACACCGGGGAGCTGTTTTTT. Its protein is CATAGDTGELFF.

Ten or more counts support this clonotype. This rearrangement joins TRBV7-9 to TRBJ2-1; TRBD2 aligns across 7 bases. Germline V gives CDR1 SEHNR, CDR2 FQNEAQ (reference sequence). The CDR3 is 15 amino acids. The V segment lost 1 base and the J segment 3 bases; nucleotides outside the gene matches: 3. Here the CDR3 reads CASSLVLANYNEQFF. The CDR3 DNA reads as TGTGCCAGCAGCTTAGTACTAGCGAACTACAATGAGCAGTTCTTC. The variable domain in full, with the rest retrieved from reference TRBV7-9 and TRBJ2-1, is DTGVSQNPRHKITKRGQNVTFRCDPISEHNRLYWYRQTLGQGPEFLTYFQNEAQLEKSRLLSDRFSAERPKGSFSTLEIQRTEQGDSAMYLCASSLVLANYNEQFFGPGTRLTVL.

The rearrangement uses TRBV12-3 or TRBV12-4 and TRBJ2-1, with D perhaps assigned TRBD1 or TRBD2 (5 bases each). Near its end, the DNA agrees better with TRBJ2-7, so the J call may be wrong. The CDR3 totals 16 residues. The CDR3 loop reads CASWGTDYGSYNEQYF. The CDR3 DNA is TGTGCCAGCTGGGGGACGGATTATGGCTCCTACAATGAGCAGTACTTC.

V usage is TRBV15 and J usage is TRBJ1-2, with 7 bases aligning to TRBD1. J was trimmed by 3 bases and V by 5 bases; bases with no gene match: 3. The CDR3 has 13 residues. Germline CDR1 is LNHNV and CDR2 is YYDKDF (reference sequence). CDR3 in amino acids: CATSAGQDYGYTF. In nucleotides, the CDR3 is TGTGCCACCAGCGCCGGACAGGACTATGGCTACACCTTC.

J is TRBJ2-1 and V is TRBV15; tentatively, D is TRBD1 (6 bases). Germline V gene data show CDR1 as LNHNV and CDR2 as YYDKDF (reference sequence). The CDR3 loop spans 15 amino acids. V was clipped by 0 bases and J by 7 bases, with 13 bases between them. CDR3 sequence: CATSREGAGANEQFF. In DNA form, the CDR3 reads TGTGCCACCAGCAGAGAAGGTGCAGGGGCAAATGAGCAGTTCTTC.

This clonotype was counted at least ten times. This chain links TRBV5-8 with TRBJ2-3; TRBD1 matches at 8 bases. The CDR3 loop spans 15 amino acids. Germline loops: CDR1 SGHTS, CDR2 YDEGEE. The V and J ends lost 4 bases and 4 bases, in that order; junction bases with no gene match: 8. The CDR3 DNA follows: TGTGCCAGCAGCCTTGGACAGGGCTCCCCAGATACGCAGTATTTT. Translated: CASSLGQGSPDTQYF.

As concerns this clonotype: A much bigger clone sits one base away, suggesting this may be a read error. This rearrangement joins TRBV12-3 or TRBV12-4 to TRBJ1-5; D not certain. There are 12 residues in the CDR3. The CDR3 nucleotides are TGTGCCGGCAGTTTCGGGTTTCAGCCCCAGCATTTT. It specifies CAGSFGFQPQHF.

About this clonotype itself: An end of the junction does not agree with germline; a read error may underlie this. This chain joins TRBV27 and TRBJ2-5, with 8 bases matching TRBD1. This CDR3 is 13 amino acids long. Germline values: CDR1 MNHEY, CDR2 SMNVEV (reference sequence). DNA for the CDR3: TGTGTCAGCAGTTTTGTCAGGGGGCGAGAGCAGTACTTC. Encoded protein: CVSSFVRGREQYF.

This rearrangement joins TRBV2 to TRBJ2-4; D is tentatively TRBD1 or TRBD2 (6 bases each). This CDR3 has 13 amino acids. CDR1 and CDR2 (germline): SNHLY, FYNNEI. CDR3 in DNA: TGTGTCACAGAGCGGGCCTCAGGGGACATTCAGTACTTC. It specifies CVTERASGDIQYF.

This clonotype was found a few times. The V call is TRBV7-9, the J call TRBJ1-1; D uncertain. V was trimmed by 3 bases and J by 0 bases, leaving 14 bases between them. The germline V gene encodes CDR1 SEHNR and CDR2 FQNEAQ (reference sequence). The CDR3 runs 16 residues. CDR3 residues: CASSFGPQRLNTEAFF. DNA for the CDR3: TGTGCCAGCAGCTTTGGGCCCCAGCGCTTGAACACTGAAGCTTTCTTT.

With respect to this clonotype: This may be a read error: a much more frequent sequence differs by one nucleotide. The V gene is TRBV6-1, the J gene TRBJ2-3; TRBD2 matches 12 bases. This CDR3 contains 17 residues. CDR1 is MNHNS, CDR2 SASEGT, per germline. The CDR3 region is CTSSPRTSGVSTDTQYF. CDR3 in DNA: TGTACCAGCAGTCCGCGGACTAGCGGGGTGAGCACAGATACGCAGTATTTT.

Notes on this clonotype: A read error may be the cause here, since a much bigger clone is one base away. This sequence joins TRBV7-2 and TRBJ2-4; D remains unclear. Trimming shortened V by 1 base and J by 13 bases, and 14 bases separated the two germline ends. The length of the CDR3 is 13 residues. The V gene's germline CDR1 is SGHTA and CDR2 FQGNSA. CDR3 nucleotides: TGTGCCAGCAGCTTAGACACCTACAATGAGCAGTACTTC. It is translated as CASSLDTYNEQYF. The full variable domain, rest sourced from reference TRBV7-2 and TRBJ2-4, is GAGVSQSPSNKVTEKGKDVELRCDPISGHTALYWYRQSLGQGLEFLIYFQGNSAPDKSGLPSDRFSAERTGGSVSTLTIQRTQQEDSAVYLCASSLDTYNEQYFGAGTRLSVL.

A note on this clonotype: One end of the junction varies from germline; a read error may be responsible. The chain employs TRBV29-1 and TRBJ2-1; D is unresolved. The CDR3 is made up of 13 amino acids. CDR1 and CDR2 from the germline V gene are SQVTM and ANQGSEA. The CDR3 loop reads CSVVAFTYNKQFF. The CDR3, as DNA: TGCAGCGTTGTGGCATTCACCTACAATAAGCAGTTCTTC.

The J gene is TRBJ1-6, the V gene TRBV6-2 or TRBV6-3; D call uncertain. This CDR3 has 16 amino acids. The V end lost 2 bases, the J end lost 8 bases, and 16 bases lay between the germline ends. Per germline, CDR1 MNHEY and CDR2 SVGEGT. For the CDR3, the DNA is TGTGCCAGCAGTTACCTTCCTTTGGGGATTGATTCACCCCTCCACTTT. Protein product: CASSYLPLGIDSPLHF.

In this sample, this clonotype turned up a few times. V and J are TRBV5-5 and TRBJ1-5; tentatively, D is TRBD1 (5 bases). The ends were cut back, 4 bases at V and 0 bases at J, with 14 bases in the middle. The CDR3 contains 16 residues. The germline V gene encodes CDR1 SGHKS and CDR2 YYEKEE (reference sequence). In DNA form, the CDR3 reads TGTGCCAGCAGCCAATGGACATTCGATAGCAATCAGCCCCAGCATTTT. Translating gives CASSQWTFDSNQPQHF. Together with reference TRBV5-5 and TRBJ1-5, the CDR3 gives the full variable domain: DAGVTQSPTHLIKTRGQQVTLRCSPISGHKSVSWYQQVLGQGPQFIFQYYEKEERGRGNFPDRFSARQFPNYSSELNVNALLLGDSALYLCASSQWTFDSNQPQHFGDGTRLSIL.

This clonotype was detected many times. J is TRBJ2-1 and V is TRBV7-2; a weak D match, TRBD2 (6 bases). Per the germline V gene, CDR1 is SGHTA and CDR2 is FQGNSA. This CDR3 region has 13 residues. The V and J ends lost 4 bases and 9 bases respectively, with 13 bases between them. CDR3 loop: CASSSPLGGEQFF. CDR3 bases: TGTGCCAGCAGCTCACCTTTGGGGGGTGAGCAGTTCTTC.

The genes are TRBV28 and TRBJ1-6; 7 nucleotides align to TRBD1. J lost 13 bases, V lost 5 bases, and 11 bases had no gene match. The CDR3 runs 14 residues. Germline V gene lookup returns CDR1 MDHEN and CDR2 SYDVKM. This chain's CDR3 is CASSIPTGPGPLHF. Written as DNA, the CDR3 is TGTGCCAGCAGTATTCCGACAGGGCCGGGGCCCCTCCACTTT.

The J gene is TRBJ2-5, the V gene TRBV7-2; 7 bases are shared with TRBD1. This CDR3 contains 14 residues. CDR1 and CDR2 from the germline V gene are SGHTA and FQGNSA. With 5 bases clipped from V and 5 bases from J, the junction kept 8 bases outside the gene matches. This CDR3 is CASSRRGRGETQYF. In nucleotides, the CDR3 is TGTGCCAGCAGCAGAAGGGGGCGCGGGGAGACCCAGTACTTC.

V is TRBV11-1 and J is TRBJ2-3; 9 nucleotides line up with TRBD1. The CDR3 extends over 16 amino acids. The V gene end was trimmed by 1 base and the J gene end by 4 bases; junction bases not matched to a gene: 6. The germline V gene encodes CDR1 SGHAT and CDR2 FQDESV (reference sequence). Here the CDR3 reads CASSLEVGQGPDTQYF. The CDR3 DNA reads TGTGCCAGCAGCTTAGAAGTGGGACAGGGCCCAGATACGCAGTATTTT.

This clonotype came up many times. The chain carries TRBV7-2 and TRBJ2-5; tentatively, D is TRBD2 (6 bases). Trimming took off 7 bases at V and 2 bases at J, with 17 bases between the two ends. CDR1 is SGHTA and CDR2 is FQGNSA in the germline V gene. CDR3 size: 15 residues. CDR3 sequence reads: CASTPLGGPQETQYF. CDR3 DNA: TGTGCCAGCACCCCCTTGGGGGGACCGCAAGAGACCCAGTACTTC. The full variable domain, completed using reference TRBV7-2 and TRBJ2-5, is GAGVSQSPSNKVTEKGKDVELRCDPISGHTALYWYRQSLGQGLEFLIYFQGNSAPDKSGLPSDRFSAERTGGSVSTLTIQRTQQEDSAVYLCASTPLGGPQETQYFGPGTRLLVL.

This clonotype showed up just a few times. The CDR3 loop reads CAISETLAGGLNEQFF. DNA for the CDR3: TGTGCCATCAGTGAGACCCTAGCGGGGGGGCTGAATGAGCAGTTCTTC. The chain carries TRBV10-3 and TRBJ2-1; 12 bases line up with TRBD2. V gave up 2 bases and J gave up 7 bases; unmatched junction bases: 6. CDR1 is ENHRY and CDR2 is SYGVKD in the germline V gene. There are 16 residues in the CDR3.

This clonotype was detected only a few times. The chain employs TRBV28 and TRBJ2-7; TRBD1 matches 9 bases. The V gene end was trimmed by 10 bases and the J gene end by 3 bases; junction bases not matched to a gene: 4. Looked up from germline, CDR1 is MDHEN and CDR2 is SYDVKM. The CDR3 covers 12 residues. The CDR3 reads CAIGTGSYEQYF. Written as DNA, the CDR3 is TGTGCCATCGGGACAGGGAGCTACGAGCAGTACTTC.

This clonotype was seen only a few times. The junction differs from germline at one of its ends, possibly a read error. V and J are TRBV6-1 and TRBJ1-6; 8 nucleotides match TRBD1. Germline CDR1 is MNHNS and CDR2 is SASEGT. This CDR3 has 14 amino acids. The DNA of the CDR3 is TGTGCCAGCAGTGATCAGGGGGCTCGTTCACCCCGCCACTTT. Residues: CASSDQGARSPRHF.

The gene calls are TRBV20-1 and TRBJ2-5; 8 bases agree with TRBD2. The trim removed 1 base at V and 3 bases at J, leaving 4 bases unmatched. Germline loops: CDR1 DFQATT, CDR2 SNEGSKA (reference sequence). The CDR3 covers 14 residues. The CDR3 DNA is TGCAGTGCTAGAGCGGGACTAGTTAAAGAGACCCAGTACTTC. It encodes CSARAGLVKETQYF.

In its sample, this clonotype was seen once. The gene calls are TRBV27 and TRBJ1-2; TRBD1 is a possible D gene (6 bases). The CDR3 has 15 amino acids. V was pared by 4 bases and J by 7 bases, with 19 bases between. CDR1 and CDR2 from the germline V gene are MNHEY and SMNVEV (reference sequence). The CDR3 coding sequence is TGTGCCAGCAGTTGGTCTTACAGGGATTTCGGTGGCTACACCTTC. This sequence encodes CASSWSYRDFGGYTF.

This clonotype showed up just a few times. V is TRBV5-1 and J is TRBJ2-1, with D possibly TRBD1 on 5 matching bases. The CDR3 loop spans 15 amino acids. Trimming removed 4 bases from V and 6 bases from J, with 17 bases in between. Germline V CDR1 and CDR2: SGHRS, YFSETQ. Written as DNA, the CDR3 is TGCGCCAGCAGCATGACAGTCCCCCGAGTCAATGAGCAGTTCTTC. Translating it yields CASSMTVPRVNEQFF.

V usage is TRBV6-6 and J usage is TRBJ1-4; D perhaps matches TRBD1 (6 bases). This CDR3 has 13 amino acids. Trimming left V 9 bases short and J 6 bases short, with 14 bases between. Germline V gives CDR1 MNHNY, CDR2 SVGAGI (reference sequence). CDR3 region: CASQGIAYEKLFF. The CDR3 DNA reads TGTGCCAGTCAGGGGATTGCTTATGAAAAACTGTTTTTT.